This T cell receptor (beta chain) derives from a study of T-cell memory formation after mild COVID-19. TCRdb independently ran MiXCR on the 5' RACE reads; one entry per CDR3 protein. This sample yields 300,000 to 350,000 distinct CDR3 sequences, of which about 13% are seen a single time; around 20% belongs to the top ten. The germline V and J ends were trimmed by 3 bases and 3 bases, with 14 bases remaining between them. This CDR3 is 15 amino acids long. CDR1 and CDR2 (germline): SEHNR, FQNEAQ (reference sequence). The sample taken for sequencing was PBMCs or a T cell subset sorted from them (not recorded which). The chain has TRBV7-9 and TRBJ1-1, with D unresolved. The receptor's source is a man in his late teens or twenties who had mild COVID-19 (a few samples of this study predate the infection). Cell type and time point are not known. This chain's CDR3 is CASSFGRYGDTEAFF. CDR3 sequence (DNA): TGTGCCAGCAGCTTCGGAAGATATGGGGACACTGAAGCTTTCTTT.